The rows below give T cell receptor beta chains drawn from one sample of a study of OX40 agonist ivuxolimab in advanced cancers. Repertoires were generated with immunoSEQ multiplex PCR, while TCRdb's copy carries only in-frame clones and drops some. The sample comprises about 94,000 clones, approximately 95% of which are singletons, and about 0.18% rests with the top ten. The sample in question was CD4+ or CD8+ T cells sorted from blood, obtained in a trial of the OX40 agonist ivuxolimab. These receptors were taken from an adult with an advanced solid tumor such as melanoma, head and neck, liver or kidney cancer. Each CDR3 is given with its conserved first and last residue. The D gene is left open where the match is weak. Part of the rows lack a size; the others show once, few, many or a class for expanded clones.

V: TRBV6-1
D: .
J: TRBJ1-2
size: once
CDR3: CASSGGPRYGYTF
DNA: TGTGCCAGCAGTGGGGGGCCTCGGTATGGCTACACCTTC

V: TRBV4-2
D: .
J: TRBJ2-3
size: .
CDR3: CASSQDQSTDTQYF
DNA: TGTGCCAGCAGCCAAGACCAGAGCACAGATACGCAGTATTTT

V: TRBV7-2
D: .
J: TRBJ1-1
size: .
CDR3: CASSLARERNTEAFF
DNA: TGTGCCAGCAGCTTAGCGAGGGAAAGGAACACTGAAGCTTTCTTT

V: TRBV5-5
D: TRBD1
J: TRBJ2-5
size: .
CDR3: CASSGTDQETQYF
DNA: TGTGCCAGCAGCGGGACAGACCAAGAGACCCAGTACTTC

V: TRBV18
D: TRBD1
J: TRBJ1-4
size: .
CDR3: CASSPFTGDVNEKLFF
DNA: TGTGCCAGCTCACCTTTTACAGGGGATGTTAATGAAAAACTGTTTTTT

V: TRBV5-6
D: TRBD2
J: TRBJ2-5
size: .
CDR3: CASSPREGRLAGRETQYF
DNA: TGTGCCAGCAGCCCCAGGGAAGGTCGACTAGCGGGGAGGGAGACCCAGTACTTC

V: TRBV5-6
D: .
J: TRBJ2-3
size: .
CDR3: CASSLITNTDTQYF
DNA: TGTGCCAGCAGCTTGATAACAAACACAGATACGCAGTATTTT

V: TRBV4-1
D: .
J: TRBJ1-1
size: .
CDR3: CASSQAGGPPEAFF
DNA: TGCGCCAGCAGCCAAGCGGGGGGGCCGCCTGAAGCTTTCTTT

V: TRBV5-6
D: TRBD1
J: TRBJ2-1
size: .
CDR3: CASSFVHGQGRNEQFF
DNA: TGTGCCAGCAGCTTTGTCCACGGACAGGGTAGGAATGAGCAGTTCTTC

V: TRBV7-2
D: .
J: TRBJ1-5
size: .
CDR3: CASSFGGVGQPQHF
DNA: TGTGCCAGCAGCTTCGGGGGGGTCGGTCAGCCCCAGCATTTT

V: TRBV30
D: .
J: TRBJ2-4
size: .
CDR3: CAWSPFGGLAKNIQYF
DNA: TGTGCCTGGAGTCCCTTCGGAGGGTTAGCCAAAAACATTCAGTACTTC

V: TRBV5-5
D: .
J: TRBJ1-5
size: .
CDR3: CASSFIIGQGNQPQHF
DNA: TGTGCCAGCAGCTTCATCATAGGGCAGGGCAATCAGCCCCAGCATTTT

V: TRBV6-1
D: .
J: TRBJ2-6
size: .
CDR3: CASSEAGSGANVLTF
DNA: TGTGCCAGCAGTGAAGCAGGGTCTGGGGCCAACGTCCTGACTTTC

V: TRBV29-1
D: TRBD2
J: TRBJ2-3
size: .
CDR3: CSVAGGGGRRADTQYF
DNA: TGCAGCGTTGCCGGGGGCGGGGGGCGTCGCGCAGATACGCAGTATTTT

V: TRBV28
D: TRBD2
J: TRBJ2-3
size: .
CDR3: CASAPGGSTDTQYF
DNA: TGTGCCAGCGCCCCGGGGGGTAGCACAGATACGCAGTATTTT

V: TRBV4-3
D: .
J: TRBJ1-1
size: .
CDR3: CASSQDRAYTEAFF
DNA: TGCGCCAGCAGCCAAGACAGGGCATACACTGAAGCTTTCTTT

V: TRBV10-3
D: TRBD1
J: TRBJ2-2
size: .
CDR3: CAIRAGGDTGELFF
DNA: TGTGCCATCAGGGCAGGGGGCGACACCGGGGAGCTGTTTTTT

V: TRBV29-1
D: .
J: TRBJ2-5
size: once
CDR3: CSVDETAQETQYF
DNA: TGCAGCGTTGACGAAACGGCACAAGAGACCCAGTACTTC

V: TRBV7-2
D: .
J: TRBJ2-5
size: once
CDR3: CASSSRAQETQYF
DNA: TGTGCCAGCAGCTCGCGGGCGCAGGAGACCCAGTACTTC

V: TRBV28
D: .
J: TRBJ2-6
size: .
CDR3: CASTTLNSGANVLTF
DNA: TGTGCCAGCACCACACTCAATTCTGGGGCCAACGTCCTGACTTTC

V: TRBV4-2
D: .
J: TRBJ1-2
size: .
CDR3: CASSHDRTGGIYGYTF
DNA: TGTGCCAGCAGCCATGATCGGACCGGGGGAATCTATGGCTACACCTTC

V: TRBV18
D: .
J: TRBJ2-7
size: .
CDR3: CASSPRTGHSSYEQYF
DNA: TGTGCCAGCTCACCACGAACGGGACATAGCTCCTACGAGCAGTACTTC

V: TRBV5-1
D: TRBD1
J: TRBJ1-5
size: .
CDR3: CASSLTGAGQPQHF
DNA: TGCGCCAGCAGCCTGACAGGGGCGGGTCAGCCCCAGCATTTT

V: TRBV5-4
D: .
J: TRBJ1-1
size: .
CDR3: CASSRGLGRDMNTEAFF
DNA: TGTGCCAGCAGCAGGGGGTTAGGTAGAGACATGAACACTGAAGCTTTCTTT

V: TRBV18
D: TRBD2
J: TRBJ2-1
size: once
CDR3: CASSPTTLAGGPSEQFF
DNA: TGTGCCAGCTCACCAACCACACTAGCGGGGGGGCCGAGTGAGCAGTTCTTC

V: TRBV5-1
D: .
J: TRBJ2-5
size: .
CDR3: CASSLEETQYF
DNA: TGCGCCAGCAGCTTGGAAGAGACCCAGTACTTC

V: TRBV19
D: .
J: TRBJ1-5
size: .
CDR3: CASSIGEGWRNQPQHF
DNA: TGTGCCAGTAGTATAGGGGAGGGATGGCGCAATCAGCCCCAGCATTTT

V: TRBV21-1
D: .
J: TRBJ2-7
size: .
CDR3: CASSDSSGYEQYF
DNA: TGTGCCAGCAGCGATTCTAGCGGCTACGAGCAGTACTTC

V: TRBV7-8
D: .
J: TRBJ1-2
size: .
CDR3: CASSLAQGLMYGYTF
DNA: TGTGCCAGCAGCTTAGCGCAGGGGCTGATGTATGGCTACACCTTC

V: TRBV5-1
D: TRBD1
J: TRBJ1-5
size: .
CDR3: CASSLGPQGMNNQPQHF
DNA: TGCGCCAGCAGCTTGGGTCCACAGGGGATGAACAATCAGCCCCAGCATTTT